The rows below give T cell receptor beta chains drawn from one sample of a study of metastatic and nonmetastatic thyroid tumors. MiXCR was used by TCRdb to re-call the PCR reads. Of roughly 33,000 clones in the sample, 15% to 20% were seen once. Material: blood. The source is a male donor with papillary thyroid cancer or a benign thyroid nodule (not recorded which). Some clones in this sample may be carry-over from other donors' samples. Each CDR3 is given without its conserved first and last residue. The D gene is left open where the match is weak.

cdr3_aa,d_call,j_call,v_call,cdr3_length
ASWGGTGKEPQH,TRBD1,TRBJ1-5,TRBV19,12
ASSLQGYGELF,TRBD1,TRBJ2-2,TRBV27,11
ASSHAPRGHKNTEAF,.,TRBJ1-1,TRBV3-1,15
ASRPPYAGNSPLH,.,TRBJ1-6,TRBV27,13
SASTRERSPLH,.,TRBJ1-6,TRBV20-1,11
ASTGAGQGRETQY,TRBD1,TRBJ2-5,TRBV6-1,13
AWGGPEQY,.,TRBJ2-7,TRBV30,8
ATSDFSSNQPQH,.,TRBJ1-5,TRBV24-1,12
AWGLAGGLYGQY,TRBD2,TRBJ2-7,TRBV30,12
ASKLGYEQF,.,TRBJ2-1,TRBV11-3,9
ASSLDGNTIY,.,TRBJ1-3,TRBV7-6,10
ASSQRQGTSYEQY,TRBD1,TRBJ2-7,TRBV27,13
ASSLSGAAYYGYT,.,TRBJ1-2,TRBV27,13
ASTLAASSYNEQL,.,TRBJ2-1,TRBV27,13
ASSVEQGKYTGELF,.,TRBJ2-2,TRBV6-1,14
AWSVHGGNEQY,.,TRBJ2-7,TRBV30,11
ASSPSDREAF,TRBD1,TRBJ1-1,TRBV7-9,10